This T cell receptor (beta chain) was documented in a study of shared clonotypes between healthy human individuals. Study information: CD4 naive and memory got three plates each, CD8 naive two, CD8 memory one.

Sequenced by immunoSEQ multiplex PCR; TCRdb stores in-frame clones only, minus some. Here the sample spans approximately 1.5 million clones, roughly 98.5% being singletons. Germline CDR1 is SGHAT and CDR2 is FQNNGV. Deletions cut 5 bases from V and 14 bases from J, with 24 bases between. This CDR3 is 14 amino acids long. The source of this sequence is a man aged 25 to 45 in good health. This sequence joins TRBV11-2 and TRBJ1-2; no firm D call. Source material: naive CD4+ T cells sorted from blood. Subset defined: CD45RA+ positively selected. The CDR3 reads CASSPLRLTMKFTF. The DNA of the CDR3 is TGTGCCAGCAGCCCCCTCCGGCTGACTATGAAGTTTACCTTC.